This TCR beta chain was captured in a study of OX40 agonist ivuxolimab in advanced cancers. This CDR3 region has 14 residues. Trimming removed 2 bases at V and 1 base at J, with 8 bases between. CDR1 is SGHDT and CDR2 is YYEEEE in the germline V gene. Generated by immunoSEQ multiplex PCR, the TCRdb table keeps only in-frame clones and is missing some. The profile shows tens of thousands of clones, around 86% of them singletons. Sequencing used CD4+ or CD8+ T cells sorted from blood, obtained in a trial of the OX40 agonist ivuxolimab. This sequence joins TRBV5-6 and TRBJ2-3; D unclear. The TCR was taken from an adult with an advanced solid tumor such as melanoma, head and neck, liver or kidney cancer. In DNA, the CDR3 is TGTGCCAGCAGCTTTGACGTTGGCACAGATACGCAGTATTTT. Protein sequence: CASSFDVGTDTQYF.